This TCR beta chain was sequenced during a study of T cells in tumors after PD-1 blockade. Background on the study: Patients had no prior checkpoint blockade, systemic immunosuppressants, or anti-cancer therapy within 4 weeks.

A word on this clone: The antigen remains undetermined.

Here immunoSEQ multiplex PCR was the method, and the copy in TCRdb shows in-frame clones only, minus some. There are approximately 45,000 clones in the sample; around 85% occur only once, and around 8.7% lies in the top ten. Study-level points and caveats: Some novel exhausted tumor clones appeared in pre-treatment blood, suggesting peripheral recruitment.

V lost 5 bases to trimming and J lost 4 bases, with 4 bases between them. The CDR3 extends over 11 amino acids. The V gene's germline CDR1 is SGHVS and CDR2 FQNEAQ. This rearrangement joins TRBV7-8 to TRBJ2-3; D ambiguous. The material sequenced was PBMCs, taken before anti-PD-1 therapy. The receptor's source is a human donor with advanced basal cell or squamous cell carcinoma (not recorded which). The CDR3 nucleotides read TGTGCCAGCAGCCAGGCAGATACGCAGTATTTT. Its translation: CASSQADTQYF.